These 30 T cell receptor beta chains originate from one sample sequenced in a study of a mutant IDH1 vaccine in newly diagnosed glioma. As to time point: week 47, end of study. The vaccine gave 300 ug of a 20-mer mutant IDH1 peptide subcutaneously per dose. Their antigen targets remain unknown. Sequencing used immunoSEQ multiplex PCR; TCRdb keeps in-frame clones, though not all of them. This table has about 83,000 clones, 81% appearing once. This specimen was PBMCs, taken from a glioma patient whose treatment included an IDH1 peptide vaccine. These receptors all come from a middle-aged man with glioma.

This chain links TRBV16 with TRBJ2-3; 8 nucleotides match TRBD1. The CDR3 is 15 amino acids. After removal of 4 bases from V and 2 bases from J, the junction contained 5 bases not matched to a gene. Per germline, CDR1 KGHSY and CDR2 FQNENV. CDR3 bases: TGTGCCAGCAGCCTACGGGACAGGTCCACAGATACGCAGTATTTT. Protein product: CASSLRDRSTDTQYF.

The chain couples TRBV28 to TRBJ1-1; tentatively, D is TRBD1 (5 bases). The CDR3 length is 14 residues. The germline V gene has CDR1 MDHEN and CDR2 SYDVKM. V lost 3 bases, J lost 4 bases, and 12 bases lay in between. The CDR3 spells CASSLAARGTEAFF. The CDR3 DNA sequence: TGTGCCAGCAGTTTGGCGGCAAGGGGCACTGAAGCTTTCTTT.

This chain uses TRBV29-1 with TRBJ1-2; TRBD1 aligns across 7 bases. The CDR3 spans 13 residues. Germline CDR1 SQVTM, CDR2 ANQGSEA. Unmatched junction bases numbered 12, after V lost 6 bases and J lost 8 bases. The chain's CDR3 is CSVDRDRKKGYTF. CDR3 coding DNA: TGCAGCGTCGACCGGGACAGAAAAAAGGGCTACACCTTC. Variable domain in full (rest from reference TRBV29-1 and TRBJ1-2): SAVISQKPSRDICQRGTSLTIQCQVDSQVTMMFWYRQQPGQSLTLIATANQGSEATYESGFVIDKFPISRPNLTFSTLTVSNMSPEDSSIYLCSVDRDRKKGYTFGSGTRLTVV.

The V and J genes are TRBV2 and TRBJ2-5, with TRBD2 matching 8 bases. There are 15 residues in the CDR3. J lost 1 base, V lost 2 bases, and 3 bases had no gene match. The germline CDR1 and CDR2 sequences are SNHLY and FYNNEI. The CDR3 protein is CASSEWTSPQETQYF. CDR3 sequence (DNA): TGTGCCAGCAGTGAATGGACTAGCCCCCAAGAGACCCAGTACTTC.

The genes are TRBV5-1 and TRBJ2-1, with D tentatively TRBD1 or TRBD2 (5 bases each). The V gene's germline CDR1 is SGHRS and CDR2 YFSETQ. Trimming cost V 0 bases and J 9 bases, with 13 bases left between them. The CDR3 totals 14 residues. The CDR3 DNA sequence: TGCGCCAGCAGCTTGGGTGCCGGGACGGGTGAGCAGTTCTTC. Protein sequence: CASSLGAGTGEQFF.

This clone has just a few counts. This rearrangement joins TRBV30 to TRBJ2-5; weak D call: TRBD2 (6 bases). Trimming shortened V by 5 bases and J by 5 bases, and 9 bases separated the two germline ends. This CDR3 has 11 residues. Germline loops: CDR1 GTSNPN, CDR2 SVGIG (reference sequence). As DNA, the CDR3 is TGTGCCTGGGGAGGGGACGAGACCCAGTACTTC. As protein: CAWGGDETQYF.

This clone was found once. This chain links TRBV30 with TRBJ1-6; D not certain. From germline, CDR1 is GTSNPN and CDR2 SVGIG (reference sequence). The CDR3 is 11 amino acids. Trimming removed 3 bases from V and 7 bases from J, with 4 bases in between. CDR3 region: CAWRENSPLHF. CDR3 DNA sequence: TGTGCCTGGAGGGAGAATTCACCCCTCCACTTT.

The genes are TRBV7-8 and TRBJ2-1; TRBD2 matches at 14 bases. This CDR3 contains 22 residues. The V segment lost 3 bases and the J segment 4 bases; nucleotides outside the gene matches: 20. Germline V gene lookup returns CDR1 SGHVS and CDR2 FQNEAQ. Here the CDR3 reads CASSLLMAGATSGRAEYNEQFF. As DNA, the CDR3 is TGTGCCAGCAGCTTGTTGATGGCAGGGGCGACTAGCGGGAGGGCCGAGTACAATGAGCAGTTCTTC. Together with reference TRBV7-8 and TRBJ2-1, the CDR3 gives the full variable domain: GAGVSQSPRYKVAKRGQDVALRCDPISGHVSLFWYQQALGQGPEFLTYFQNEAQLDKSGLPSDRFFAERPEGSVSTLKIQRTQQEDSAVYLCASSLLMAGATSGRAEYNEQFFGPGTRLTVL.

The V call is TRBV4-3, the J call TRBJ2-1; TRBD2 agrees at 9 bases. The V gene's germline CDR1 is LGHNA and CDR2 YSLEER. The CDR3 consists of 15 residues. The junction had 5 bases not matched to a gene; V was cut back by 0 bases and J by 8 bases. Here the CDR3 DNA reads TGCGCCAGCAGCCAAGATGCGGGAGGGCGGGATGAGCAGTTCTTC. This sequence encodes CASSQDAGGRDEQFF.

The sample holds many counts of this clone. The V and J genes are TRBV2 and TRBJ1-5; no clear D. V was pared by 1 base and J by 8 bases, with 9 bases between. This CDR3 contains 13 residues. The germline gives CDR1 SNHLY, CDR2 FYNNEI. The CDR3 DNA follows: TGTGCCAGCAGTGAAGGGACCCTGGAGCCCCAGCATTTT. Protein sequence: CASSEGTLEPQHF.

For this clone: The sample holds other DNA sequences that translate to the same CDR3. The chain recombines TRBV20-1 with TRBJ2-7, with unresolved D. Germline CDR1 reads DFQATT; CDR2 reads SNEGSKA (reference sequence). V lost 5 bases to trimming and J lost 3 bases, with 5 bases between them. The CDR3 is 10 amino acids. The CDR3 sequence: CSAQVYEQYF. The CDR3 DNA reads TGCAGTGCTCAAGTCTACGAGCAGTACTTC.

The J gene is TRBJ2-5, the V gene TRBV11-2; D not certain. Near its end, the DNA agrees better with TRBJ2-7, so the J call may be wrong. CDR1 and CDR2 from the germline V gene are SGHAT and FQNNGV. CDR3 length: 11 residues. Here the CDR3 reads CASTWSYEQYF. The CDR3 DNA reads TGTGCCAGCACCTGGAGCTACGAGCAGTACTTC.

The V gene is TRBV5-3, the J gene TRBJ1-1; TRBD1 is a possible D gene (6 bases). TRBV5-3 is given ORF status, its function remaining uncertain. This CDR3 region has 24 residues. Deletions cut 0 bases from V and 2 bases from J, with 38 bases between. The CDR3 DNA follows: TGTGCCAGAAGCTTGGGGGACAATGAGGCATGGGGTAGAACGAACGACAAAAACAACACTGAAGCTTTCTTT. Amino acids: CARSLGDNEAWGRTNDKNNTEAFF.

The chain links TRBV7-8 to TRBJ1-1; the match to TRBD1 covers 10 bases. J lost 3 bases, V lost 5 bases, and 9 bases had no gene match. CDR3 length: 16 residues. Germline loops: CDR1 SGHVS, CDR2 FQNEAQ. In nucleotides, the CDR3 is TGTGCCAGCAGCCCGATAGACAGGGGGCTCGACACTGAAGCTTTCTTT. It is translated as CASSPIDRGLDTEAFF.

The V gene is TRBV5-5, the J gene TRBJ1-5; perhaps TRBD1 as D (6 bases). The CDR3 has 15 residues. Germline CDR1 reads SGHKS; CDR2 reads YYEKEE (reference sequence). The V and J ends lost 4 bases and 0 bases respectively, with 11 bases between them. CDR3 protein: CASSRDIYSNQPQHF. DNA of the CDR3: TGTGCCAGCAGCCGGGACATCTATAGCAATCAGCCCCAGCATTTT.

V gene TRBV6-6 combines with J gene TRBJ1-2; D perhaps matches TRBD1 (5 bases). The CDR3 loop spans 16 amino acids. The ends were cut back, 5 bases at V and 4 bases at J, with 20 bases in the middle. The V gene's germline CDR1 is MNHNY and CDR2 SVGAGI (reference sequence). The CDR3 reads CASSQTTGAGGYGYTF. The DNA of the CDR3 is TGTGCCAGCAGTCAGACTACCGGGGCCGGAGGCTATGGCTACACCTTC.

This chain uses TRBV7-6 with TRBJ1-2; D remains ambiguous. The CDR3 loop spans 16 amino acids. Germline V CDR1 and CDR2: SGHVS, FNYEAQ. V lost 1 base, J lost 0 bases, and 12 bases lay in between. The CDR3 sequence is CASSLDSGFTNYGYTF. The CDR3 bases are TGTGCCAGCAGCTTAGACAGTGGGTTTACTAACTATGGCTACACCTTC.

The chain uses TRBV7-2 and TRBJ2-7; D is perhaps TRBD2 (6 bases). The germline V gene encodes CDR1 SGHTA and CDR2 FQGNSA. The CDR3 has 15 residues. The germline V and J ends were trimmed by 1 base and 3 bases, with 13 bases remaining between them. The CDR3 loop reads CASSLDPGLNYEQYF. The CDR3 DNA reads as TGTGCCAGCAGCTTAGACCCGGGACTTAACTACGAGCAGTACTTC.

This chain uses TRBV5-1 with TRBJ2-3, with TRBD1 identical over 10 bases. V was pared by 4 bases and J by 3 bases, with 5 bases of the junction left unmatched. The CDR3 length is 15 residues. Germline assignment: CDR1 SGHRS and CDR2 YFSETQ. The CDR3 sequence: CASSRTGGGTDTQYF. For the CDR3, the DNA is TGCGCCAGCAGCCGGACAGGGGGAGGAACAGATACGCAGTATTTT.

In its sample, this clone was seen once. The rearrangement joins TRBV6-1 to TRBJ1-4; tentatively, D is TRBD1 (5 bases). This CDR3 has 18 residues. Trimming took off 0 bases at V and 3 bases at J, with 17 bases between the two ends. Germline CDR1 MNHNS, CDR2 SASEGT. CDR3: CASSEALRGFAANEKLFF. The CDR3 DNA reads TGTGCCAGCAGTGAAGCGCTTCGGGGCTTCGCGGCTAATGAAAAACTGTTTTTT.

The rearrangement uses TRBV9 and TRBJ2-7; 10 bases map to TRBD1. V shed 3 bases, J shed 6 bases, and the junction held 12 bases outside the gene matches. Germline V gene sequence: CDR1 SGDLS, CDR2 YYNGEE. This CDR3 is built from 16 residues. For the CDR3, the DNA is TGTGCCAGCAGCGCGAAGGCGTGGGGACAGGGGCGCGAGCAGTACTTC. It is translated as CASSAKAWGQGREQYF.

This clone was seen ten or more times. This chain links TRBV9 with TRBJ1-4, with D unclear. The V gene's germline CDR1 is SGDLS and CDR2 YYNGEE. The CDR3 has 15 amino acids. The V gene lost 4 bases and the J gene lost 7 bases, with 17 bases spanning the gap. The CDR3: CASSPLMGSGEKLFF. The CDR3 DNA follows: TGTGCCAGCAGCCCATTGATGGGTTCCGGTGAAAAACTGTTTTTT. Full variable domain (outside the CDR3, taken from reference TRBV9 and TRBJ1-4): DSGVTQTPKHLITATGQRVTLRCSPRSGDLSVYWYQQSLDQGLQFLIQYYNGEERAKGNILERFSAQQFPDLHSELNLSSLELGDSALYFCASSPLMGSGEKLFFGSGTQLSVL.

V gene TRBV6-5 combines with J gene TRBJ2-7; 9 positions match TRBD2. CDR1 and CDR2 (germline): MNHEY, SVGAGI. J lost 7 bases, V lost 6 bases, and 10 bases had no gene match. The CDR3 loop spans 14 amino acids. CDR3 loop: CASSPVAGDWEQYF. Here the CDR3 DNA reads TGTGCCAGCAGCCCCGTAGCGGGAGACTGGGAGCAGTACTTC.

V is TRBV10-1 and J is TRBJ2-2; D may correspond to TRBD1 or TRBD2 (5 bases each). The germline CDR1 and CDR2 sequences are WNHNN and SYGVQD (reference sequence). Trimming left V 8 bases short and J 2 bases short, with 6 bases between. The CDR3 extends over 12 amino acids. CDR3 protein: CASGDNTGELFF. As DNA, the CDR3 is TGCGCCAGCGGGGACAACACCGGGGAGCTGTTTTTT.

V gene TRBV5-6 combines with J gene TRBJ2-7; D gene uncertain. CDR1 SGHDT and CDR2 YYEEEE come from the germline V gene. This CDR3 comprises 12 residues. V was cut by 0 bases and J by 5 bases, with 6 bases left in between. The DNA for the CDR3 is TGTGCCAGCAGCTTGGCTGGTAACGAGCAGTACTTC. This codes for CASSLAGNEQYF.

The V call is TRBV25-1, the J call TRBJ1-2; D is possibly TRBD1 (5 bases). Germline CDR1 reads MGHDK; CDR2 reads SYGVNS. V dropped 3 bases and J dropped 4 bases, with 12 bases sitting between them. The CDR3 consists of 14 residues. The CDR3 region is CASSDGGIVYGYTF. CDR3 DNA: TGTGCCAGCAGTGATGGGGGAATCGTCTATGGCTACACCTTC.

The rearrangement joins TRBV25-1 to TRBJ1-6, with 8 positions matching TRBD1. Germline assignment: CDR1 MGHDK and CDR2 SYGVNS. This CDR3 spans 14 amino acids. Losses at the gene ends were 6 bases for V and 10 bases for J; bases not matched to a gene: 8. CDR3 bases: TGTGCCAGCAGGGGAGGACAGGGATCATCACCCCTCCACTTT. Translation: CASRGGQGSSPLHF.

The CDR3 reads CASSEDLLSYEQYF. CDR3 bases: TGTGCCAGCAGTGAGGACCTACTTTCCTACGAGCAGTACTTC. The chain uses TRBV6-5 and TRBJ2-7; D unresolved. CDR1 is MNHEY, CDR2 SVGAGI, per germline. The CDR3 spans 14 residues. Trimming pared 5 bases from V and 1 base from J, leaving 12 bases between.

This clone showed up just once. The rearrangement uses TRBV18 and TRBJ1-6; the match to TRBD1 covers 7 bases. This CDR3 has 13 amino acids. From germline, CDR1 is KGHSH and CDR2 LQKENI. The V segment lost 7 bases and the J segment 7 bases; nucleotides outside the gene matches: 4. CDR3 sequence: CASYRDRNSPLHF. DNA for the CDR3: TGTGCCAGCTACCGGGACAGAAATTCACCCCTCCACTTT.

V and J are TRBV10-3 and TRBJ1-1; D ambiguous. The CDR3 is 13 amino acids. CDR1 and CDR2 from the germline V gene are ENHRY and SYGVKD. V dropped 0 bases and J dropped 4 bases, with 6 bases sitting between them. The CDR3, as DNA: TGTGCCATCAGTGAGTCCGGGCCCACTGAAGCTTTCTTT. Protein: CAISESGPTEAFF.